This passage covers 21 T cell receptor beta chains from one sample sequenced in a study of OX40 agonist ivuxolimab in advanced cancers. Profiling relied on immunoSEQ multiplex PCR, and the TCRdb table lists in-frame clones only, not all of them. The sample includes about 58,000 clones, around four fifths of them seen just once. Material: CD4+ or CD8+ T cells sorted from blood, obtained in a trial of the OX40 agonist ivuxolimab. These receptors came from an adult with an advanced solid tumor such as melanoma, head and neck, liver or kidney cancer.

CDR3 in DNA: TGTGCCAGCGCCAGAACGAACACCGGGGAGCTGTTTTTT. Protein sequence: CASARTNTGELFF. The J gene is TRBJ2-2, the V gene TRBV6-6; no definite D call. The CDR3 spans 13 residues. Trimming shortened V by 8 bases and J by 0 bases, and 7 bases separated the two germline ends. The germline V gene has CDR1 MNHNY and CDR2 SVGAGI (reference sequence).

The CDR3 loop is CASSLAVGETGELFF. In DNA, the CDR3 is TGTGCCAGCAGCCTCGCCGTAGGAGAGACCGGGGAGCTGTTTTTT. This sequence joins TRBV5-4 and TRBJ2-2; no clear D gene. CDR1 is SGHNT and CDR2 is YYREEE in the germline V gene (reference sequence). This CDR3 spans 15 amino acids. V was shortened by 4 bases and J by 5 bases, with 15 bases between the two germline ends.

The CDR3 region is CASSIGSGTASNQPQHF. DNA for the CDR3: TGTGCCAGTAGTATAGGGTCCGGGACAGCGAGCAATCAGCCCCAGCATTTT. The chain is built from TRBV19 and TRBJ1-5, with TRBD1 matching 7 bases. J gave up 1 base and V 1 base, and 7 bases lay outside the gene matches. This CDR3 comprises 17 residues. CDR1 is LNHDA, CDR2 SQIVND, per germline (reference sequence). Full variable domain (missing parts from reference TRBV19 and TRBJ1-5): DGGITQSPKYLFRKEGQNVTLSCEQNLNHDAMYWYRQDPGQGLRLIYYSQIVNDFQKGDIAEGYSVSREKKESFPLTVTSAQKNPTAFYLCASSIGSGTASNQPQHFGDGTRLSIL.

The sample holds a few counts of this clone. The chain is built from TRBV9 and TRBJ1-5, with D possibly TRBD1 on 6 matching bases. Per germline, CDR1 SGDLS and CDR2 YYNGEE. Trimming cost V 4 bases and J 6 bases, with 14 bases left between them. The CDR3 runs 14 residues. The CDR3 here is CASSQGSGSQPQHF. CDR3 DNA sequence: TGTGCCAGCAGCCAGGGGTCAGGGAGTCAGCCCCAGCATTTT.

V gene TRBV2 combines with J gene TRBJ1-6; D gene uncertain. Germline V gene sequence: CDR1 SNHLY, CDR2 FYNNEI. V lost 4 bases and J 0 bases, leaving 7 bases between the germline ends. The CDR3 loop spans 15 amino acids. CDR3 residues: CASSGDSSYNSPLHF. In DNA, the CDR3 is TGTGCCAGCAGTGGGGATAGCTCCTATAATTCACCCCTCCACTTT.

The table lists this clone with many counts. The chain employs TRBV6-5 and TRBJ1-1, with TRBD1 as a possible D gene (6 bases). The CDR3 loop spans 15 amino acids. The V end lost 0 bases, the J end lost 3 bases, and 11 bases lay between the germline ends. Per the germline V gene, CDR1 is MNHEY and CDR2 is SVGAGI. DNA of the CDR3: TGTGCCAGCAGTTACTCGCGGACAGCGGACACTGAAGCTTTCTTT. Translating gives CASSYSRTADTEAFF.

The chain joins TRBV18 to TRBJ2-1, with TRBD2 identical over 11 bases. This CDR3 contains 14 residues. Germline V CDR1 and CDR2: KGHSH, LQKENI. Trimming removed 8 bases from V and 5 bases from J; junction bases left unmatched: 5. The CDR3 spells CASKPGLADNEQFF. CDR3 nucleotides: TGTGCCAGCAAACCGGGACTAGCGGACAATGAGCAGTTCTTC.

This clone was seen a handful of times. The genes are TRBV7-9 and TRBJ2-1; 10 bases align to TRBD2. The germline V gene encodes CDR1 SEHNR and CDR2 FQNEAQ (reference sequence). The CDR3 has 14 residues. Germline trimming cut 5 bases from V and 7 bases from J; bases unmatched to any gene: 5. The CDR3 spells CASSLGLAENEQFF. CDR3 bases: TGTGCCAGCAGCCTTGGACTAGCGGAGAATGAGCAGTTCTTC.

The chain links TRBV5-1 to TRBJ2-4; D is perhaps TRBD1 (5 bases). Germline V lookup: CDR1 SGHRS, CDR2 YFSETQ. The length of the CDR3 is 16 residues. V lost 3 bases to trimming and J lost 4 bases, with 17 bases between them. CDR3 sequence (DNA): TGCGCCAGCAGCTCGTTGACCCAGGGTGGGAAAAACATTCAGTACTTC. Protein: CASSSLTQGGKNIQYF.

The rearrangement uses TRBV6-6 and TRBJ2-3; possibly TRBD1 for D (6 bases). This CDR3 has 14 residues. V shed 4 bases and J shed 7 bases, with 15 bases lying between them. Per germline, CDR1 MNHNY and CDR2 SVGAGI (reference sequence). CDR3 DNA sequence: TGTGCCAGCAGTTCTCACAGGGAATTAAATACGCAGTATTTT. This encodes CASSSHRELNTQYF.

The V and J genes are TRBV7-8 and TRBJ2-7; perhaps TRBD1 as D (6 bases). Trimming took off 8 bases at V and 2 bases at J, with 13 bases between the two ends. The CDR3 covers 13 residues. Germline CDR1 SGHVS, CDR2 FQNEAQ. CDR3 coding DNA: TGTGCCAGCGGGGGCAGGGTAACCTACGAGCAGTACTTC. Translating gives CASGGRVTYEQYF.

V is TRBV4-3 and J is TRBJ2-3, with unresolved D. CDR3 length: 14 amino acids. V was clipped by 1 base and J by 0 bases, with 5 bases between them. Germline V gives CDR1 LGHNA, CDR2 YSLEER. For the CDR3, the DNA is TGCGCCAGCAGCCAAGTTGGCAGCACAGATACGCAGTATTTT. Amino acid sequence: CASSQVGSTDTQYF.

V usage is TRBV28 and J usage is TRBJ1-2, with TRBD1 matching over 10 bases. V lost 2 bases to trimming and J lost 8 bases; unmatched junction nucleotides: 11. This CDR3 region has 16 residues. Germline-derived CDR1 and CDR2 are MDHEN and SYDVKM. This chain's CDR3 is CASSLRQGAMRRGYTF. For the CDR3, the DNA is TGTGCCAGCAGTTTAAGACAGGGGGCGATGCGACGCGGCTACACCTTC.

The chain links TRBV15 to TRBJ2-7, with D possibly being TRBD1 (7 bases). V lost 2 bases to trimming and J lost 6 bases, with 11 bases between them. Germline CDR1 and CDR2: LNHNV and YYDKDF (reference sequence). This CDR3 is 13 amino acids long. The CDR3 nucleotides read TGTGCCACCAGCAGATACAGGGGAGGCGAGCAGTACTTC. This sequence encodes CATSRYRGGEQYF.

The V gene is TRBV7-2, the J gene TRBJ2-1; D tentatively fits TRBD1 or TRBD2 (5 bases each). Germline V gives CDR1 SGHTA, CDR2 FQGNSA. Trimming cost V 5 bases and J 7 bases, with 15 bases left between them. The CDR3 covers 14 residues. The CDR3 is CASSQSTEGNEQFF. As DNA, the CDR3 is TGTGCCAGCAGCCAATCGACAGAGGGAAATGAGCAGTTCTTC.

This rearrangement joins TRBV9 to TRBJ2-7; D possibly uses TRBD1 or TRBD2 (7 bases each). The CDR3 spans 16 residues. V lost 6 bases, J lost 0 bases, and 19 bases lay in between. Germline V lookup: CDR1 SGDLS, CDR2 YYNGEE. CDR3 DNA: TGTGCCAGCAACCGGGGGGTAGGGGGCTCCTCCTACGAGCAGTACTTC. Protein: CASNRGVGGSSYEQYF.

This clone occurred a few times. The chain couples TRBV13 to TRBJ2-7; maybe TRBD1 (5 bases). Germline CDR1 and CDR2: PRHDT and FYEKMQ (reference sequence). Trimming cost V 4 bases and J 2 bases, with 12 bases left between them. The CDR3 is made up of 14 amino acids. The CDR3 bases are TGTGCCAGCAGCTACCCCAGGGCCCCCTACGAGCAGTACTTC. Encoded protein: CASSYPRAPYEQYF.

The chain links TRBV19 to TRBJ1-2; D possibly corresponds to TRBD1 (6 bases). The germline V gene encodes CDR1 LNHDA and CDR2 SQIVND (reference sequence). Trimming pared 6 bases from V and 4 bases from J, leaving 24 bases between. The CDR3 consists of 17 residues. In nucleotides, the CDR3 is TGTGCCAGTAGCTCCGGGACACCCTTCGTTGGTGGCTATGGCTACACCTTC. Protein: CASSSGTPFVGGYGYTF.

The J gene is TRBJ1-1, the V gene TRBV5-6; a weak D match, TRBD1 (6 bases). V gave up 5 bases and J gave up 1 base, with 15 bases separating them. There are 15 residues in the CDR3. Germline CDR1 and CDR2: SGHDT and YYEEEE. The CDR3 protein is CASRLTRGRNTEAFF. As DNA, the CDR3 is TGTGCCAGCAGGCTTACCAGGGGACGGAACACTGAAGCTTTCTTT.

The V and J genes are TRBV19 and TRBJ1-1; 9 bases map to TRBD1. The germline V gene encodes CDR1 LNHDA and CDR2 SQIVND (reference sequence). With 7 bases clipped from V and 2 bases from J, the junction kept 11 bases outside the gene matches. The CDR3 contains 16 residues. In DNA form, the CDR3 reads TGTGCCAGTACCGCCATTGACAGGGGGGATAACACTGAAGCTTTCTTT. It encodes CASTAIDRGDNTEAFF.

V is TRBV7-2 and J is TRBJ2-4; D remains ambiguous. V was pared by 3 bases and J by 5 bases, with 11 bases between. The CDR3 extends over 14 amino acids. Per the germline V gene, CDR1 is SGHTA and CDR2 is FQGNSA. Here the CDR3 DNA reads TGTGCCAGCAGCTTTGGGCAGTCCCAAAACATTCAGTACTTC. Its protein is CASSFGQSQNIQYF.